A single TCR beta chain is shown here with its context. The data belong to a study of blood T cell repertoires in COVID-19. Study background: The origin of the acute and convalescent COVID-19 samples was the United States, Italy and Spain. The analysed material was cDNA or gDNA that came from T cells, B-cell-depleted T cells, or PBMCs.

The CDR3 contains 15 residues. Trimming left V 4 bases short and J 0 bases short, with 11 bases between. Germline V CDR1 and CDR2: SGHKS, YYEKEE (reference sequence). Under the authors' procedure: By means of reference gene primer amplification, nucleated cell counts were estimated. Assay: immunoSEQ multiplex PCR; the TCRdb copy retains only in-frame clones and omits some. D and trimming come from the DNA, and the V and J calls and clone size come from that table. The data contain some 240,000 clones, 75% to 90% of them singletons. The chain employs TRBV5-5 and TRBJ1-3; D may be TRBD1 (6 bases). The TCR was taken from a middle-aged woman who had recovered from COVID-19. The sequenced sample was peripheral blood. The CDR3 DNA reads TGTGCCAGCAGCATACAGGGAAGCTCTGGAAACACCATATATTTT. It yields the protein CASSIQGSSGNTIYF.